Presented here are 26 T cell receptor beta chains from one specimen sequenced in a study of control samples from healthy donors and cancer patients. The table came from immunoSEQ multiplex PCR; TCRdb's copy has only in-frame clones and leaves some out. The table shows over 90,000 clones, with around 89% occurring only once. The sample consisted of PBMCs. The receptors come from a man aged 55 to 70 with lung cancer.

The chain employs TRBV5-1 and TRBJ2-3; TRBD1 aligns across 7 bases. CDR3 length equals 16 residues. V was pared by 5 bases and J by 6 bases, with 15 bases of the junction left unmatched. Germline V gene sequence: CDR1 SGHRS, CDR2 YFSETQ. The CDR3 region is CASRVRDSPIGDTQYF. As DNA, the CDR3 is TGCGCCAGCAGAGTCCGGGACAGTCCTATTGGGGATACGCAGTATTTT.

The chain combines TRBV5-1 with TRBJ2-2; the match to TRBD1 covers 8 bases. CDR3 length: 15 residues. The germline V gene has CDR1 SGHRS and CDR2 YFSETQ. J lost 3 bases, V lost 0 bases, and 1 base had no gene match. Here the CDR3 DNA reads TGCGCCAGCAGCTTGGGCAGGGGGCACACCGGGGAGCTGTTTTTT. Amino acids: CASSLGRGHTGELFF.

The rearrangement links TRBV7-2 to TRBJ2-2, with D hard to call. Germline values: CDR1 SGHTA, CDR2 FQGNSA. V was clipped by 1 base and J by 0 bases, with 6 bases between them. The CDR3 consists of 15 residues. The CDR3 nucleotides read TGTGCCAGCAGCTTAGTTGTAGCGAACACCGGGGAGCTGTTTTTT. Its protein is CASSLVVANTGELFF.

The rearrangement joins TRBV7-6 to TRBJ2-1, with D possibly TRBD2 on 6 matching bases. Germline CDR1 SGHVS, CDR2 FNYEAQ. The CDR3 covers 13 residues. The V gene lost 0 bases and the J gene lost 8 bases, with 8 bases spanning the gap. The CDR3 reads CASSLATGDEQFF. The CDR3 region has the DNA TGTGCCAGCAGCTTAGCAACGGGGGATGAGCAGTTCTTC.

The rearrangement links TRBV30 to TRBJ2-2, with 7 bases identical to TRBD1. CDR1 and CDR2 from the germline V gene are GTSNPN and SVGIG (reference sequence). V lost 6 bases and J lost 0; bases outside the gene matches: 7. This CDR3 spans 15 amino acids. The CDR3 coding sequence is TGTGCCTGCCGGGACAGAAGTACGAACACCGGGGAGCTGTTTTTT. Protein sequence: CACRDRSTNTGELFF. The variable domain in full, with the rest retrieved from reference TRBV30 and TRBJ2-2, is SQTIHQWPATLVQPVGSPLSLECTVEGTSNPNLYWYRQAAGRGLQLLFYSVGIGQISSEVPQNLSASRPQDRQFILSSKKLLLSDSGFYLCACRDRSTNTGELFFGEGSRLTVL.

The chain employs TRBV5-6 and TRBJ1-6; 7 bases align to TRBD1. Losses at the gene ends were 0 bases for V and 10 bases for J; bases not matched to a gene: 10. Germline V gives CDR1 SGHDT, CDR2 YYEEEE. The CDR3 totals 16 residues. This CDR3 is CASSLGTGTDASPLHF. The CDR3 DNA follows: TGTGCCAGCAGCTTGGGAACCGGGACAGATGCCTCACCCCTCCACTTT.

The rearrangement links TRBV6-2 or TRBV6-3 to TRBJ2-3; 11 bases line up with TRBD1. In germline, CDR1 is MNHEY, CDR2 SVGEGT. V lost 6 bases to trimming and J lost 4 bases; unmatched junction nucleotides: 6. CDR3 size: 15 residues. The CDR3: CASSPGQGEADTQYF. The CDR3 bases are TGTGCCAGCAGCCCGGGACAGGGGGAAGCAGATACGCAGTATTTT.

The chain carries TRBV18 and TRBJ1-5; 10 nucleotides agree with TRBD1. This CDR3 has 13 amino acids. V was clipped by 8 bases and J by 7 bases; unmatched bases: 5. Germline V gives CDR1 KGHSH, CDR2 LQKENI. This CDR3 is CASDGQGDQPQHF. The CDR3 nucleotides read TGTGCCAGCGACGGACAGGGGGACCAGCCCCAGCATTTT.

The gene calls are TRBV9 and TRBJ1-2; D may be TRBD1 (5 bases). Trimming shortened V by 0 bases and J by 4 bases, and 13 bases separated the two germline ends. Germline values: CDR1 SGDLS, CDR2 YYNGEE. The CDR3 contains 15 residues. CDR3 DNA sequence: TGTGCCAGCAGCGTAGCTTCGGCAGGGATCTATGGCTACACCTTC. As protein: CASSVASAGIYGYTF.

For the CDR3, the DNA is TGTGCCAGCAGTATTACTATATCTCGCACAGATACGCAGTATTTT. It is translated as CASSITISRTDTQYF. This chain connects TRBV6-5 to TRBJ2-3; D unresolved. Germline lookup yields CDR1 MNHEY and CDR2 SVGAGI. The CDR3 covers 15 residues. V shed 5 bases and J shed 1 base, with 13 bases lying between them.

V is TRBV7-2 and J is TRBJ2-7; D is undetermined. CDR1 is SGHTA and CDR2 is FQGNSA in the germline V gene. The CDR3 runs 11 residues. V dropped 4 bases and J dropped 3 bases, with 4 bases sitting between them. For the CDR3, the DNA is TGTGCCAGCAGCTCCCTCTACGAGCAGTACTTC. Protein: CASSSLYEQYF.

With respect to this clone: Other DNA sequences within the sample encode an identical CDR3. The genes are TRBV5-1 and TRBJ2-7; TRBD1 aligns across 10 bases. The CDR3 loop spans 15 amino acids. Germline V CDR1 and CDR2: SGHRS, YFSETQ. J was trimmed by 4 bases and V by 0 bases; bases with no gene match: 4. CDR3 protein: CASSLETGGLYEQYF. In DNA, the CDR3 is TGCGCCAGCAGCTTGGAGACAGGGGGCTTGTACGAGCAGTACTTC.

The V and J genes are TRBV19 and TRBJ1-6; unclear D gene. Germline loops: CDR1 LNHDA, CDR2 SQIVND (reference sequence). Trimming shortened V by 8 bases and J by 0 bases, and 11 bases separated the two germline ends. This CDR3 has 15 residues. Here the CDR3 reads CASVYGSSYNSPLHF. The CDR3 nucleotides read TGTGCCAGTGTTTACGGGAGCTCCTATAATTCACCCCTCCACTTT.

This clone was seen only once. DNA of the CDR3: TGTGCCAGCTCACCCGCCGCGGGGGACAAAGAGACCCAGTACTTC. Translating gives CASSPAAGDKETQYF. This sequence joins TRBV18 and TRBJ2-5; TRBD2 might be the D (7 bases). The ends were cut back, 3 bases at V and 3 bases at J, with 14 bases in the middle. This CDR3 is 15 amino acids long. The germline gives CDR1 KGHSH, CDR2 LQKENI. The complete variable domain, with remaining parts taken from reference TRBV18 and TRBJ2-5, reads NAGVMQNPRHLVRRRGQEARLRCSPMKGHSHVYWYRQLPEEGLKFMVYLQKENIIDESGMPKERFSAEFPKEGPSILRIQQVVRGDSAAYFCASSPAAGDKETQYFGPGTRLLVL.

V is TRBV7-2 and J is TRBJ1-6; 8 bases align to TRBD1. The CDR3 spans 15 residues. The germline V gene has CDR1 SGHTA and CDR2 FQGNSA. J lost 7 bases, V lost 5 bases, and 7 bases had no gene match. In DNA form, the CDR3 reads TGTGCCAGCAGCCCACAGGACAGGGAAAATTCACCCCTCCACTTT. Encoded protein: CASSPQDRENSPLHF.

The V gene is TRBV12-3 or TRBV12-4, the J gene TRBJ1-3; possibly TRBD1 for D (5 bases). CDR3 length: 12 amino acids. Trimming left V 7 bases short and J 4 bases short, with 8 bases between. CDR3 bases: TGTGCCAGCACCTACAGGGGAAACACCATATATTTT. As protein: CASTYRGNTIYF.

The count of this clone is one. The chain is built from TRBV3-1 (or the pseudogene TRBV3-2) and TRBJ2-1; 7 bases fit TRBD1. Germline V gene data show CDR1 as LGHDT and CDR2 as YNNKEL (reference sequence). Trimming cost V 1 base and J 15 bases; bases outside gene matches: 9. The CDR3 runs to 13 residues. CDR3 DNA sequence: TGTGCCAGCAGCCAAGGGAGCCGGGACAGCGGGTTCTTC. Amino acids: CASSQGSRDSGFF.

About this clone: Other DNA sequences in the same sample also yield this CDR3. The chain is built from TRBV12-5 and TRBJ1-1; D gene uncertain. The CDR3 loop spans 13 amino acids. From germline, CDR1 is LGHNT and CDR2 FRNRAP. Trimming stripped 1 base from V and 2 bases from J, with 5 bases between. DNA for the CDR3: TGTGCTAGTGGTTTGGAACCTAACACTGAAGCTTTCTTT. Protein sequence: CASGLEPNTEAFF.

The chain carries TRBV7-8 and TRBJ2-5, with 7 bases identical to TRBD1. The CDR3 has 16 amino acids. Germline assignment: CDR1 SGHVS and CDR2 FQNEAQ. V lost 4 bases, J lost 3 bases, and 11 bases stayed unmatched. The chain's CDR3 is CASSSMFLGQKETQYF. In DNA form, the CDR3 reads TGTGCCAGCAGCTCAATGTTTTTGGGACAGAAAGAGACCCAGTACTTC.

This chain connects TRBV2 to TRBJ1-4, with a possible D match to TRBD1 (5 bases). The V gene's germline CDR1 is SNHLY and CDR2 FYNNEI. V was cut by 7 bases and J by 7 bases, with 13 bases left in between. The CDR3 consists of 13 residues. CDR3 loop: CASMRDLSEKLFF. The CDR3 DNA sequence: TGTGCCAGCATGAGGGACCTGAGTGAAAAACTGTTTTTT.

The V and J genes are TRBV30 and TRBJ2-1; TRBD2 might be the D (6 bases). V gave up 5 bases and J gave up 9 bases, with 23 bases separating them. Germline V lookup: CDR1 GTSNPN, CDR2 SVGIG (reference sequence). This CDR3 is 15 amino acids long. The CDR3 bases are TGTGCCTGGTCCGGAACGGGACTGGCCTTAGTTGAGCAGTTCTTC. Its translation: CAWSGTGLALVEQFF.

This chain connects TRBV30 to TRBJ1-6; weak D call: TRBD1 (6 bases). This CDR3 is 15 amino acids long. CDR1 is GTSNPN and CDR2 is SVGIG in the germline V gene (reference sequence). Trimming removed 4 bases from V and 0 bases from J, with 10 bases in between. CDR3 in DNA: TGTGCCTGGAACACAGGGAGCTCCTATAATTCACCCCTCCACTTT. It translates to CAWNTGSSYNSPLHF. Together with reference TRBV30 and TRBJ1-6, the CDR3 gives the full variable domain: SQTIHQWPATLVQPVGSPLSLECTVEGTSNPNLYWYRQAAGRGLQLLFYSVGIGQISSEVPQNLSASRPQDRQFILSSKKLLLSDSGFYLCAWNTGSSYNSPLHFGNGTRLTVT.

The genes are TRBV11-3 and TRBJ2-3; weak D call: TRBD1 (5 bases). The CDR3 has 15 residues. V was clipped by 5 bases and J by 4 bases, with 16 bases between them. Germline V lookup: CDR1 SGHNT, CDR2 YENEEA. This CDR3 is CASSLTANGADTQYF. CDR3 nucleotide sequence: TGTGCCAGCAGCCTGACAGCGAATGGCGCAGATACGCAGTATTTT.

This CDR3 is CSADNRDRGNNEQFF. The CDR3 coding sequence is TGCAGCGCCGATAACCGGGACAGGGGGAACAATGAGCAGTTCTTC. The rearrangement joins TRBV29-1 to TRBJ2-1, with 11 nucleotides matching TRBD1. Germline lookup yields CDR1 SQVTM and CDR2 ANQGSEA. V was pared by 7 bases and J by 5 bases, with 10 bases of the junction left unmatched. The length of the CDR3 is 15 residues.

The V gene is TRBV10-2, the J gene TRBJ1-1, with 8 positions matching TRBD1. Per germline, CDR1 WSHSY and CDR2 SAAADI. This CDR3 is 14 amino acids long. Unmatched junction bases numbered 10, after V lost 10 bases and J lost 3 bases. The CDR3 sequence: CATGRGLRDTEAFF. CDR3 sequence (DNA): TGCGCCACCGGCAGGGGGCTGAGGGACACTGAAGCTTTCTTT.

Turning to this clone: The germline gene is not matched at one end of the junction; a read error may be the cause. Other DNA sequences in the sample encode the same CDR3. The chain joins TRBV27 to TRBJ2-2; TRBD2 agrees at 10 bases. CDR3 length equals 17 residues. From germline, CDR1 is MNHEY and CDR2 SMNVEV (reference sequence). CDR3 sequence: CPSSSQQRGGRTGELFF. In nucleotides, the CDR3 is TGCCCCAGCAGTTCACAACAGCGGGGGGGCCGGACCGGGGAGCTGTTTTTT.